The clone carrying this TCR beta chain came up a few times. Antigen specificity is unknown. The record originates from a study of neurological immune-mediated disorders. Study-wide results and caveats: For the multiple sclerosis repertoire cluster, an association with any clinical or MRI feature was absent. One cluster of related CDR3 sequences contained, by phylogenetic grouping, the repertoires of 18 of 34 multiple sclerosis patients and formed a possible signature.

V was trimmed by 2 bases and J by 4 bases, leaving 11 bases between them. The CDR3 has 14 amino acids. Germline lookup yields CDR1 SGHTA and CDR2 FQGNSA. 5'RACE generated cDNA with 10-nucleotide random UMIs. TCRdb fed the 5' RACE reads into MiXCR, producing one record per CDR3 protein. The sample records about 80,000 distinct CDR3 sequences, nearly 6% being singletons. Time point indicated: longitudinal time-point 2. Sequencing input: PBMCs. This TCR derives from a woman aged 55-70 years with multiple sclerosis. The chain carries TRBV7-2 and TRBJ1-1, with D uncertain. The CDR3 loop is CASSLTEGSTEAFF. The DNA for the CDR3 is TGTGCCAGCAGCTTAACCGAGGGATCCACTGAAGCTTTCTTT.